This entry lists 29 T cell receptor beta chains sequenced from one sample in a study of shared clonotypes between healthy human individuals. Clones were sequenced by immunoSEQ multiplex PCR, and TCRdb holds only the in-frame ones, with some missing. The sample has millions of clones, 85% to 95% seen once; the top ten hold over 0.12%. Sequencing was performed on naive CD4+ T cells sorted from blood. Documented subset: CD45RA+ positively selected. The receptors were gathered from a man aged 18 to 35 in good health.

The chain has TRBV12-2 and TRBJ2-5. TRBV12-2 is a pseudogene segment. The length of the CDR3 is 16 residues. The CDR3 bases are TGTGCAAGTCGCGCCTTTGGGGGAGTCGATCAAGAGACCCAGTACTTC. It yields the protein CASRAFGGVDQETQYF.

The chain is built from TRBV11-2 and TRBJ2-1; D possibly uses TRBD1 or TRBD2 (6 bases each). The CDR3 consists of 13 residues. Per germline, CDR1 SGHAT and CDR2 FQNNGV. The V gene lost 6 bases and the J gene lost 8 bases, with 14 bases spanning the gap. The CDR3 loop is CASRGGGDYEQFF. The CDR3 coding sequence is TGTGCCAGCAGGGGGGGCGGTGATTATGAGCAGTTCTTC.

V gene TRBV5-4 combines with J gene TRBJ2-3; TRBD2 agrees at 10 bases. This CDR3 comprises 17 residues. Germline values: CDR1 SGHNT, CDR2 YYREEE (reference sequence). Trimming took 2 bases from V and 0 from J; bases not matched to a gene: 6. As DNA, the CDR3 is TGTGCCAGCAGCTTTGTGCTAGCGGGAGTGAGCACAGATACGCAGTATTTT. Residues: CASSFVLAGVSTDTQYF.

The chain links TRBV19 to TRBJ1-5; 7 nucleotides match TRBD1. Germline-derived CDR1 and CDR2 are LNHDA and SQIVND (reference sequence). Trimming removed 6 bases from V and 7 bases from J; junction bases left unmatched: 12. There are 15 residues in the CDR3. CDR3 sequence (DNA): TGTGCCAGTAGCCGACAGGGAATATCGGGACAGCCCCAGCATTTT. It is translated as CASSRQGISGQPQHF.

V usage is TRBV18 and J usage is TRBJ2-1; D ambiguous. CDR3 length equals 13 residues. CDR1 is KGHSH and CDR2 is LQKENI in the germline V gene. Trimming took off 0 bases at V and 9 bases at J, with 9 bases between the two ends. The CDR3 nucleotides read TGTGCCAGCTCACCACCGGTACGGGCTGAGCAGTTCTTC. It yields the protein CASSPPVRAEQFF.

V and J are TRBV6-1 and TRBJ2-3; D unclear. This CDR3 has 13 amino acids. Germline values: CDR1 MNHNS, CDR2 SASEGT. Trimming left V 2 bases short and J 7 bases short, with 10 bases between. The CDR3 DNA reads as TGTGCCAGCAGTGAATACGAGTTCAATACGCAGTATTTT. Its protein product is CASSEYEFNTQYF.

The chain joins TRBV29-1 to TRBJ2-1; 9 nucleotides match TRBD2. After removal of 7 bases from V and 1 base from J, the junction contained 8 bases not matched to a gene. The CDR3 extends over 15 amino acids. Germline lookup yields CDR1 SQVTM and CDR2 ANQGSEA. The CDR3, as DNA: TGCAGCGCCGGGCGTAGCGGGGGTTCCTACAATGAGCAGTTCTTC. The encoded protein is CSAGRSGGSYNEQFF.

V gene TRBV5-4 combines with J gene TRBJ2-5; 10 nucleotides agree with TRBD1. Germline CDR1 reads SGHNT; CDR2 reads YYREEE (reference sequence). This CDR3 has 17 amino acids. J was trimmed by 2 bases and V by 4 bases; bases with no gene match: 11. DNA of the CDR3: TGTGCCAGCAGCCGGGATTGGGGGGACAGGGGACAAGAGACCCAGTACTTC. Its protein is CASSRDWGDRGQETQYF.

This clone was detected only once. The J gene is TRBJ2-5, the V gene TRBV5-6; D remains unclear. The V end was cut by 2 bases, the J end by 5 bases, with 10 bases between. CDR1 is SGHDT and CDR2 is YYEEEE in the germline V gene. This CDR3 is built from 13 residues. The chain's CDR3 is CASSFAGPETQYF. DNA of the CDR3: TGTGCCAGCAGCTTTGCCGGACCCGAGACCCAGTACTTC.

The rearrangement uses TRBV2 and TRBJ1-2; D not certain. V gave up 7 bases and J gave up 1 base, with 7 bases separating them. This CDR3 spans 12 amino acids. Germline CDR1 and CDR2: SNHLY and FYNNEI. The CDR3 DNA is TGTGCCAGCAAGCAGGTTAACTATGGCTACACCTTC. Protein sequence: CASKQVNYGYTF.

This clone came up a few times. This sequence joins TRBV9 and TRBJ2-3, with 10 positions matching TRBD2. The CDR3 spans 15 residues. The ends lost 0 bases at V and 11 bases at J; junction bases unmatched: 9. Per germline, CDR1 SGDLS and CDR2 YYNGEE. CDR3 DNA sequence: TGTGCCAGCAGCGTAGAGAGCGGGAGGGCCCTCGGGCAGTATTTT. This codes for CASSVESGRALGQYF.

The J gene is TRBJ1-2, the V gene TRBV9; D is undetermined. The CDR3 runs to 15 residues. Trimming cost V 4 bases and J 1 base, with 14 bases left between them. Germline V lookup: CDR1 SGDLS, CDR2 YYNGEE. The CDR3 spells CASSPQLGINYGYTF. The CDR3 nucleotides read TGTGCCAGCAGCCCTCAGCTCGGTATTAACTATGGCTACACCTTC.

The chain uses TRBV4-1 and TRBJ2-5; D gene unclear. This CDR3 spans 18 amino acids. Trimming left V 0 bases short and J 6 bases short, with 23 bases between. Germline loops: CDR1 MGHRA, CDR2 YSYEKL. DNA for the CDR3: TGCGCCAGCAGCCAAGACCCCTTTCCCGTCGCCCCCGGGCAGACCCAGTACTTC. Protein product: CASSQDPFPVAPGQTQYF.

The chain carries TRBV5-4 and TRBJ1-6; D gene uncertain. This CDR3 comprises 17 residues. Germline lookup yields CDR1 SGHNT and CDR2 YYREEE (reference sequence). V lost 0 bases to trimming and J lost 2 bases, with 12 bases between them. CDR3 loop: CASSLARLGAYNSPLHF. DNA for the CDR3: TGTGCCAGCAGCTTGGCCAGACTCGGGGCCTATAATTCACCCCTCCACTTT.

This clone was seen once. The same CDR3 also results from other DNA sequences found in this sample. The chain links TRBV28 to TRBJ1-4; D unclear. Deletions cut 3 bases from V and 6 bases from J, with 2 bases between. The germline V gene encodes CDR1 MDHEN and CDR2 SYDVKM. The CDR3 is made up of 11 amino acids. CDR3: CASSLYEKLFF. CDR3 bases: TGTGCCAGCAGTTTGTATGAAAAACTGTTTTTT.

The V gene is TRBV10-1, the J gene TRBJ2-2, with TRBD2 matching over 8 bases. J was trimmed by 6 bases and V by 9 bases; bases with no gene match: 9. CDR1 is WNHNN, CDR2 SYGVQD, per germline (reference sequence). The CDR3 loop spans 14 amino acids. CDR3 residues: CASARAGEAGELFF. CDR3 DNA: TGCGCCAGTGCCAGAGCGGGAGAAGCCGGGGAGCTGTTTTTT.

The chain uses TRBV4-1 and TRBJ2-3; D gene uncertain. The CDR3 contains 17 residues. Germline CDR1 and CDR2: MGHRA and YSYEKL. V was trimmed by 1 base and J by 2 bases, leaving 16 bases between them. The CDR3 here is CASSQGGALLLTDTQYF. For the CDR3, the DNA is TGCGCCAGCAGCCAAGGTGGAGCACTTCTCCTCACAGATACGCAGTATTTT.

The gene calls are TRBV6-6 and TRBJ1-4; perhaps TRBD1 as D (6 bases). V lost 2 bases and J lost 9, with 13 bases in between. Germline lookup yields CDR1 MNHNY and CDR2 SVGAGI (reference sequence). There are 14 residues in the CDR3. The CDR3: CASSYGTGIKKLFF. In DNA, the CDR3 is TGTGCCAGCAGTTACGGCACAGGGATAAAAAAACTGTTTTTT.

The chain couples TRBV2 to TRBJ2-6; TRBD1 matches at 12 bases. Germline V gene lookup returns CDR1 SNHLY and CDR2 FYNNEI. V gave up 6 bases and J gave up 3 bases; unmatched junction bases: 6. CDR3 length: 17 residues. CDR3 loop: CASSPGTGGVGANVLTF. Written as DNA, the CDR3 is TGTGCCAGCAGCCCCGGGACAGGGGGCGTTGGGGCCAACGTCCTGACTTTC.

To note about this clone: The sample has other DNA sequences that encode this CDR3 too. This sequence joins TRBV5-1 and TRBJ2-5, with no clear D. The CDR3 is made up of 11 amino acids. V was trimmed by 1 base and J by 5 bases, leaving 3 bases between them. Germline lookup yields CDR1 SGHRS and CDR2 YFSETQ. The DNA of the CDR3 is TGCGCCAGCAGCTTGTCGGAGACCCAGTACTTC. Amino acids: CASSLSETQYF.

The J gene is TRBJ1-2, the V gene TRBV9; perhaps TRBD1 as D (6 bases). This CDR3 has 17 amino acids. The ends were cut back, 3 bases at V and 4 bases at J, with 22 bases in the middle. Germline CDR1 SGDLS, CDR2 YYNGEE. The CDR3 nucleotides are TGTGCCAGCAGCGCGGAATTGAGGGGGGAACACGGCTATGGCTACACCTTC. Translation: CASSAELRGEHGYGYTF.

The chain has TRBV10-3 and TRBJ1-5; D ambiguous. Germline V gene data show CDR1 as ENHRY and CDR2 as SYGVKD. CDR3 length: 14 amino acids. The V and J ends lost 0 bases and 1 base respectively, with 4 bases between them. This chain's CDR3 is CAISESLSNQPQHF. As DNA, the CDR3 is TGTGCCATCAGTGAGTCTTTAAGCAATCAGCCCCAGCATTTT.

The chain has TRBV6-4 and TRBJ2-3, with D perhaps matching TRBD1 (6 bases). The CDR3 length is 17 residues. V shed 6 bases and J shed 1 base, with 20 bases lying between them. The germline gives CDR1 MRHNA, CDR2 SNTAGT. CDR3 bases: TGTGCCAGCAGGTCATATCAGGGGCCCCGGGGCACAGATACGCAGTATTTT. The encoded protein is CASRSYQGPRGTDTQYF.

The chain's CDR3 is CASSLFLLMNTEAFF. The CDR3 DNA reads TGTGCCAGCAGCTTGTTTCTTCTAATGAACACTGAAGCTTTCTTT. V is TRBV5-8 and J is TRBJ1-1; D not certain. The germline V and J ends were trimmed by 1 base and 0 bases, with 10 bases remaining between them. The CDR3 length is 15 residues. Germline V CDR1 and CDR2: SGHTS, YDEGEE.

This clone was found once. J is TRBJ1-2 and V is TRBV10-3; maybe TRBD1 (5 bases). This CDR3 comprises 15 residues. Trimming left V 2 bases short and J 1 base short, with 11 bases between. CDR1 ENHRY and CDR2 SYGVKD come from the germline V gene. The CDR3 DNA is TGTGCCATCAGTGAGGACAGCCGAAATAACTATGGCTACACCTTC. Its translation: CAISEDSRNNYGYTF.

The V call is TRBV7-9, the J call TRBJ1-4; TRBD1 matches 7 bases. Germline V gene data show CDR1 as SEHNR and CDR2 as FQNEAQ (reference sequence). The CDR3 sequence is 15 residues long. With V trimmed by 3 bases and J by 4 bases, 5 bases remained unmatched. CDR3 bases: TGTGCCAGCAGCTTGGAGGGGGCTTATAATGAAAAACTGTTTTTT. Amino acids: CASSLEGAYNEKLFF. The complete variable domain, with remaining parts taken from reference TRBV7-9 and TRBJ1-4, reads DTGVSQNPRHKITKRGQNVTFRCDPISEHNRLYWYRQTLGQGPEFLTYFQNEAQLEKSRLLSDRFSAERPKGSFSTLEIQRTEQGDSAMYLCASSLEGAYNEKLFFGSGTQLSVL.

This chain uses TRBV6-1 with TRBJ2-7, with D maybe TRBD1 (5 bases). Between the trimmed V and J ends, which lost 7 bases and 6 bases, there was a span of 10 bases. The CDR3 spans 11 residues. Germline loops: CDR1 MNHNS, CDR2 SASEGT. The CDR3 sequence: CASTQVAEQYF. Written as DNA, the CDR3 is TGTGCCAGCACACAGGTCGCCGAGCAGTACTTC.

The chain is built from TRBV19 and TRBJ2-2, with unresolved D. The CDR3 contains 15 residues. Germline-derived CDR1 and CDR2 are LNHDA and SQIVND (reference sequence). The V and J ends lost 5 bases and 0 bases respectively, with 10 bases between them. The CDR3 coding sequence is TGTGCCAGTAGTTTCCTCTTGGCGAACACCGGGGAGCTGTTTTTT. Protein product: CASSFLLANTGELFF.

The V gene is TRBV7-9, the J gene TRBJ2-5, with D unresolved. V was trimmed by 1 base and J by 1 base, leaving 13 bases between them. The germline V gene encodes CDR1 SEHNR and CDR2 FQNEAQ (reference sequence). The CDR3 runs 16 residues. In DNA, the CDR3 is TGTGCCAGCAGCTTAGGGGCGACGGCGATCCAAGAGACCCAGTACTTC. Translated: CASSLGATAIQETQYF.